This T cell receptor beta chain emerged from a study of blood T cell repertoires in COVID-19. Germline V gives CDR1 SGHRS, CDR2 YFSETQ. With 0 bases clipped from V and 4 bases from J, the junction kept 11 bases outside the gene matches. The CDR3 consists of 17 residues. Sequenced by immunoSEQ multiplex PCR; TCRdb stores in-frame clones only, minus some. Of some 130,000 clones listed, around 80% are singletons. Sequencing used PBMCs or T cells enriched from blood (not recorded which). This sequence joins TRBV5-1 and TRBJ1-2; 8 bases align to TRBD1. The sequence was collected from a woman aged 45-65 years who had recovered from COVID-19. CDR3 loop: CASSLDPLTGEAYGYTF. The CDR3 DNA is TGCGCCAGCAGCTTGGACCCCCTGACAGGGGAGGCCTATGGCTACACCTTC.